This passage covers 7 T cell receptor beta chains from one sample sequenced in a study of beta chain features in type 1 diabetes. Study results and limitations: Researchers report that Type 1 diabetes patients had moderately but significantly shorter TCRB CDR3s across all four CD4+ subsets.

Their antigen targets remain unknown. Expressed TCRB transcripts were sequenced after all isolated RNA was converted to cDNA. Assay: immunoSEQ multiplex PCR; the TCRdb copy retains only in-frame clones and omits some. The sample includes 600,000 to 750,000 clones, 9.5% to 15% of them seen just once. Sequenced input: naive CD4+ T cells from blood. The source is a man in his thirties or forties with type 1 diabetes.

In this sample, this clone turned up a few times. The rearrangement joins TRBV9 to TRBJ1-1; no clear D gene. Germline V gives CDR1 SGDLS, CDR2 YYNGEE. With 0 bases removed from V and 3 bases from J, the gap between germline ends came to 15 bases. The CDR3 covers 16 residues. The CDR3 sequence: CASSVDPGPSDTEAFF. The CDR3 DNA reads TGTGCCAGCAGCGTAGACCCGGGTCCCTCGGACACTGAAGCTTTCTTT.

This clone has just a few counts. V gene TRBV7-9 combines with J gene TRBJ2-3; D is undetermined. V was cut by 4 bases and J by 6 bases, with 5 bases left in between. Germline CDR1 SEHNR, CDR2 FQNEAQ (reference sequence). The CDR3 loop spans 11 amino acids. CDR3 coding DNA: TGTGCCAGCAGCTCACAGGATACGCAGTATTTT. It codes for CASSSQDTQYF.

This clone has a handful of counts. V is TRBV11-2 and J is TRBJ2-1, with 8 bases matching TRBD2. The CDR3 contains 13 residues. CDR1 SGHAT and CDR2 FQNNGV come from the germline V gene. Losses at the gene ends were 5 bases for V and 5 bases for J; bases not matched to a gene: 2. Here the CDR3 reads CASSARGDNEQFF. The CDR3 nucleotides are TGTGCCAGCAGCGCGCGGGGGGACAATGAGCAGTTCTTC.

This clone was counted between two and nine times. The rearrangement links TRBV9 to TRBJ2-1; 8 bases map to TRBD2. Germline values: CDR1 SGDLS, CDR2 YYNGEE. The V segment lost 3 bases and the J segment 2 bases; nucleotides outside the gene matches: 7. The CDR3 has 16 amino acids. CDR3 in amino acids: CASSATGTRAYNEQFF. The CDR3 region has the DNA TGTGCCAGCAGCGCGACCGGGACTAGGGCCTACAATGAGCAGTTCTTC.

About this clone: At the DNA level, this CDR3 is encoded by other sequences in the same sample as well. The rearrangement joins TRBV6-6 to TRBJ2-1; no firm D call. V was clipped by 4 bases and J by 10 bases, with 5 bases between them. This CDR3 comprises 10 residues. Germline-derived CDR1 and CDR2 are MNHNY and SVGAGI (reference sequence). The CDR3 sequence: CASSLREQFF. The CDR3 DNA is TGTGCCAGCAGTTTAAGGGAGCAGTTCTTC.

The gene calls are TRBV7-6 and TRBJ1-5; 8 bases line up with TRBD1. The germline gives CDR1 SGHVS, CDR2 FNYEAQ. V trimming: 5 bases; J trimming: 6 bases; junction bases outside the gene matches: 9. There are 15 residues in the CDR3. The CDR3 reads CASSPEDRVAQPQHF. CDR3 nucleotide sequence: TGTGCCAGCAGCCCCGAGGACAGGGTGGCTCAGCCCCAGCATTTT.

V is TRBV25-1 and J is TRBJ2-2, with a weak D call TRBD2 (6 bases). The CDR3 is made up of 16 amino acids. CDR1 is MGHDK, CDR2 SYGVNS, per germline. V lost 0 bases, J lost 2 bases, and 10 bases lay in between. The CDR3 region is CASSEYQGGNTGELFF. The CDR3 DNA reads TGTGCCAGCAGTGAATATCAGGGAGGTAACACCGGGGAGCTGTTTTTT. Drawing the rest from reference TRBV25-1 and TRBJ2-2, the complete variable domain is EADIYQTPRYLVIGTGKKITLECSQTMGHDKMYWYQQDPGMELHLIHYSYGVNSTEKGDLSSESTVSRIRTEHFPLTLESARPSHTSQYLCASSEYQGGNTGELFFGEGSRLTVL.